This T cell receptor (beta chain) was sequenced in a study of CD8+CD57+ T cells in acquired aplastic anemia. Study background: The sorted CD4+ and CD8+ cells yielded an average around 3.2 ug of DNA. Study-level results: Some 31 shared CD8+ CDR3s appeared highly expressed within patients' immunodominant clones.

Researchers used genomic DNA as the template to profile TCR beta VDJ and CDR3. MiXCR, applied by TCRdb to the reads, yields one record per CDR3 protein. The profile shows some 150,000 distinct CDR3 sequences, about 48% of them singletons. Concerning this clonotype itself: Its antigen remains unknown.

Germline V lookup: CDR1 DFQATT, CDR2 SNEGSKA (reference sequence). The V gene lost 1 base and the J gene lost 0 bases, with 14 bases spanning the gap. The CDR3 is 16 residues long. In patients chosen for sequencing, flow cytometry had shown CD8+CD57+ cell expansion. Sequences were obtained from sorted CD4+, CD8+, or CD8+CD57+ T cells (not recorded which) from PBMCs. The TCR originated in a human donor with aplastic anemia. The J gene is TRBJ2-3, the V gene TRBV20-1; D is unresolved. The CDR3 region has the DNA TGCAGTGCTAGAGCCACCCCCAGATCTAGCACAGATACGCAGTATTTT. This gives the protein CSARATPRSSTDTQYF.